The sequence of this TCR beta chain was determined in a study of memory CD4+ T cells and cytomegalovirus serostatus. Findings and limits, study-wide: Suggested: most of the CMV-linked TCR signature lies in CD4+ memory cells.

Profiling relied on immunoSEQ multiplex PCR, and the TCRdb table lists in-frame clones only, not all of them. This table has 35,000 to 55,000 clones, over 60% appearing once. Single viable CD3+CD4+CD8-CD45RO+ cells were sorted as the memory CD4+ T cells. CMV serostatus came from serum IgG against pp150, pp28, p38, p52. After thawing, CD4+ T cells were positively selected. This clone was detected a few times. What it recognizes is unknown. The germline V and J ends were trimmed by 3 bases and 4 bases, with 15 bases remaining between them. The CDR3 extends over 16 amino acids. Germline V gene lookup returns CDR1 ENHRY and CDR2 SYGVKD.

The origin of this receptor is an adult in good health and CMV-seronegative. The V gene is TRBV10-3, the J gene TRBJ1-4; D is possibly TRBD1 (5 bases). Input material: memory CD4+ T cells from blood. Here the CDR3 reads CAISDRQAGGNEKLFF. CDR3 DNA: TGTGCCATCAGTGATCGGCAGGCGGGGGGTAATGAAAAACTGTTTTTT.